This TCR beta chain was identified in a study of cytomegalovirus exposure and HLA in healthy donors. Notes on the study in general: Productive rates of about 90% or about 30% were seen for most TCR beta V segments in an earlier analysis.

The PCR employed 60 Vbeta primers together with 13 Jbeta primers. Using immunoSEQ multiplex PCR, the repertoire was profiled, and TCRdb retains in-frame clones only, with some absent. The top ten clones hold 0.7% to 0.85% of a sample with about 100,000 clones, roughly 78% of them seen once. CDR1 and CDR2 from the germline V gene are MNHNY and SVGAGI (reference sequence). Trimming at V came to 4 bases and at J to 0 bases, leaving 3 bases not matched to a gene. The CDR3 covers 15 residues. On this clone: Antigen: not known.

The sequence was obtained from a woman aged 60-70 years in good health and CMV-seronegative. The sample was PBMCs. The rearrangement joins TRBV6-6 to TRBJ2-3; 8 bases match TRBD2. The CDR3 DNA follows: TGTGCCAGCAGTTCTAGCGGGCCCAGCACAGATACGCAGTATTTT. This gives the protein CASSSSGPSTDTQYF.